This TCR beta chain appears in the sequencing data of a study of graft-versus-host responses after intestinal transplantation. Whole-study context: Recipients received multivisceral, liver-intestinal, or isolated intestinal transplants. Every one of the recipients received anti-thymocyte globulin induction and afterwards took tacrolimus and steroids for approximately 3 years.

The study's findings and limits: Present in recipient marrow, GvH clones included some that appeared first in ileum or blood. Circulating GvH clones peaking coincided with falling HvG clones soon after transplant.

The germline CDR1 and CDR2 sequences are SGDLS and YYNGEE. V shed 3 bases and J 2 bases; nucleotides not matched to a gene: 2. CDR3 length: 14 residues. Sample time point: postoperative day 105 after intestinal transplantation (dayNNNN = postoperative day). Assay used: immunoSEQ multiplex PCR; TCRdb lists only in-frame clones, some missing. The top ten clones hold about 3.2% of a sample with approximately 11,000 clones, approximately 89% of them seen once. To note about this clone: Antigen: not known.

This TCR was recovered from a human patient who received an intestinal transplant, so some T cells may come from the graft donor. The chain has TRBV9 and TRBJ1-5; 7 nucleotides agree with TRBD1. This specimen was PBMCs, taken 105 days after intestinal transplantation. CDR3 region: CASSATGGNQPQHF. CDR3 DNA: TGTGCCAGCAGCGCTACAGGGGGCAATCAGCCCCAGCATTTT.